The 28 T cell receptor beta chains given below trace back to one sample, sequenced in a study of cytomegalovirus exposure and HLA in healthy donors. Assay: immunoSEQ multiplex PCR; the TCRdb copy retains only in-frame clones and omits some. The data contain about 89,000 clones, roughly 84% of them singletons. The sequenced material came from PBMCs. The receptor set was obtained from a woman in her late teens or twenties in good health and CMV-seropositive.

CDR3 DNA sequence: TGTGCCAGCAGCCTTAGGGGAGGGACTAGCGGGGGATCAGATACGCAGTATTTT. Its protein product is CASSLRGGTSGGSDTQYF. The V and J genes are TRBV2 and TRBJ2-3; 14 bases map to TRBD2. The V gene end was trimmed by 6 bases and the J gene end by 4 bases; junction bases not matched to a gene: 12. The germline CDR1 and CDR2 sequences are SNHLY and FYNNEI. CDR3 length: 18 amino acids.

The chain's CDR3 is CASSARGGLAGGKESTGELFF. The DNA of the CDR3 is TGTGCCAGCAGTGCTCGCGGAGGACTAGCGGGGGGAAAGGAAAGCACCGGGGAGCTGTTTTTT. The chain couples TRBV28 to TRBJ2-2; 14 nucleotides agree with TRBD2. Germline V gene lookup returns CDR1 MDHEN and CDR2 SYDVKM. V lost 5 bases and J lost 4; bases outside the gene matches: 18. The CDR3 spans 21 residues.

The gene calls are TRBV15 and TRBJ2-2; D is uncertain. V shed 0 bases and J shed 7 bases, with 9 bases lying between them. From germline, CDR1 is LNHNV and CDR2 YYDKDF (reference sequence). The CDR3 covers 14 residues. The CDR3 region has the DNA TGTGCCACCAGCAGAGATCGCGGTTACGGGGAGCTGTTTTTT. This gives the protein CATSRDRGYGELFF.

The chain uses TRBV6-6 and TRBJ1-5; maybe TRBD1 (6 bases). CDR1 and CDR2 (germline): MNHNY, SVGAGI (reference sequence). With 5 bases removed from V and 0 bases from J, the gap between germline ends came to 11 bases. The CDR3 is 15 amino acids. CDR3 protein: CASSLQGDSNQPQHF. CDR3 nucleotides: TGTGCCAGCAGTCTACAGGGTGATAGCAATCAGCCCCAGCATTTT.

This clone came up once. J is TRBJ2-2 and V is TRBV7-3; tentative D call: TRBD2 (5 bases). The germline V gene has CDR1 SGHTA and CDR2 FQGTGA. V lost 4 bases to trimming and J lost 4 bases, with 19 bases between them. CDR3 length equals 17 residues. The CDR3: CASSSAPWRRGTGELFF. For the CDR3, the DNA is TGTGCCAGCAGCTCCGCCCCATGGAGGCGAGGCACCGGGGAGCTGTTTTTT.

This chain links TRBV6-5 with TRBJ2-1; D may be TRBD2 (6 bases). Trimming took 2 bases from V and 8 from J, leaving 7 bases between them. CDR1 MNHEY and CDR2 SVGAGI come from the germline V gene. This CDR3 has 12 residues. The CDR3 protein is CASSYAGYEQFF. CDR3 nucleotide sequence: TGTGCCAGCAGTTACGCGGGGTATGAGCAGTTCTTC.

This clone was seen just once. The chain recombines TRBV11-3 with TRBJ2-1, with TRBD1 matching 9 bases. Germline loops: CDR1 SGHNT, CDR2 YENEEA. The V segment lost 7 bases and the J segment 0 bases; nucleotides outside the gene matches: 10. This CDR3 is 17 amino acids long. The CDR3 loop reads CASTFEGTGSSYNEQFF. The CDR3 DNA is TGTGCCAGCACCTTTGAGGGGACAGGGAGCTCCTACAATGAGCAGTTCTTC. The entire variable domain, with the rest obtained from reference TRBV11-3 and TRBJ2-1, is as follows: EAGVVQSPRYKIIEKKQPVAFWCNPISGHNTLYWYLQNLGQGPELLIRYENEEAVDDSQLPKDRFSAERLKGVDSTLKIQPAELGDSAVYLCASTFEGTGSSYNEQFFGPGTRLTVL.

This chain uses TRBV7-3 with TRBJ2-6, with D possibly matching TRBD1 (5 bases). Germline V gives CDR1 SGHTA, CDR2 FQGTGA. The CDR3 sequence is 17 residues long. V lost 1 base, J lost 0 bases, and 10 bases lay in between. The CDR3 reads CASSLMGQSSGANVLTF. CDR3 nucleotides: TGTGCCAGCAGCTTAATGGGGCAGAGCTCTGGGGCCAACGTCCTGACTTTC.

The chain links TRBV5-1 to TRBJ2-7; a possible D gene is TRBD1 (6 bases). Trimming removed 0 bases from V and 3 bases from J, with 13 bases in between. The germline gives CDR1 SGHRS, CDR2 YFSETQ. The CDR3 consists of 15 residues. Written as DNA, the CDR3 is TGCGCCAGCAGCTTGGCGGACAGTTCGCTCTACGAGCAGTACTTC. Its protein product is CASSLADSSLYEQYF.

V usage is TRBV18 and J usage is TRBJ1-5; D might be TRBD1 (6 bases). Germline CDR1 and CDR2: KGHSH and LQKENI. Trimming took 6 bases from V and 3 from J, leaving 12 bases between them. This CDR3 contains 14 residues. The CDR3 DNA sequence: TGTGCCAGCTCGTTACAGGGAGTCAATCAGCCCCAGCATTTT. Translated, it gives CASSLQGVNQPQHF.

Only one count was recorded for this clone. The chain couples TRBV18 to TRBJ2-1; D is ambiguous. The CDR3 length is 14 residues. Germline loops: CDR1 KGHSH, CDR2 LQKENI. V lost 4 bases to trimming and J lost 7 bases, with 14 bases between them. The CDR3 reads CASSLESLRNEQFF. The CDR3 coding sequence is TGTGCCAGCTCACTAGAGTCCCTGAGGAATGAGCAGTTCTTC. Full variable domain (outside the CDR3, taken from reference TRBV18 and TRBJ2-1): NAGVMQNPRHLVRRRGQEARLRCSPMKGHSHVYWYRQLPEEGLKFMVYLQKENIIDESGMPKERFSAEFPKEGPSILRIQQVVRGDSAAYFCASSLESLRNEQFFGPGTRLTVL.

The gene calls are TRBV27 and TRBJ2-7; 7 nucleotides agree with TRBD2. V lost 5 bases to trimming and J lost 3 bases; unmatched junction nucleotides: 13. Germline assignment: CDR1 MNHEY and CDR2 SMNVEV (reference sequence). The CDR3 covers 16 residues. CDR3 amino acids: CASSPLGRGKGYEQYF. CDR3 DNA: TGTGCCAGCAGTCCCCTGGGGCGGGGGAAGGGCTACGAGCAGTACTTC.

The rearrangement joins TRBV19 to TRBJ2-4; a weak D match, TRBD2 (6 bases). The CDR3 runs to 16 residues. Looked up from germline, CDR1 is LNHDA and CDR2 is SQIVND (reference sequence). The V and J ends lost 1 base and 3 bases respectively, with 13 bases between them. In nucleotides, the CDR3 is TGTGCCAGTAGTATAGGAGGGTGGGGAGGCAAAAACATTCAGTACTTC. It specifies CASSIGGWGGKNIQYF.

This sequence joins TRBV6-5 and TRBJ1-6; unclear D gene. CDR3 length: 12 amino acids. The germline gives CDR1 MNHEY, CDR2 SVGAGI. Trimming left V 2 bases short and J 7 bases short, with 3 bases between. CDR3 in amino acids: CASSYPNSPLHF. CDR3 bases: TGTGCCAGCAGTTACCCGAATTCACCCCTCCACTTT.

This chain joins TRBV19 and TRBJ1-5; weak D call: TRBD1 (5 bases). Germline values: CDR1 LNHDA, CDR2 SQIVND (reference sequence). The CDR3 consists of 14 residues. Between the trimmed V and J ends, which lost 6 bases and 1 base, there was a span of 10 bases. In nucleotides, the CDR3 is TGTGCCAGTAGACTGGGACTGAGCAATCAGCCCCAGCATTTT. Translated, it gives CASRLGLSNQPQHF.

V usage is TRBV27 and J usage is TRBJ2-7; 9 nucleotides agree with TRBD1. Trimming removed 4 bases from V and 6 bases from J; junction bases left unmatched: 7. Germline V CDR1 and CDR2: MNHEY, SMNVEV (reference sequence). This CDR3 region has 14 residues. The CDR3 is CASSSQDRGSEQYF. Here the CDR3 DNA reads TGTGCCAGCAGTTCCCAAGACAGGGGGTCCGAGCAGTACTTC.

The V and J genes are TRBV30 and TRBJ2-2, with TRBD2 as a possible D gene (7 bases). CDR3 length: 15 amino acids. From germline, CDR1 is GTSNPN and CDR2 SVGIG (reference sequence). V was trimmed by 4 bases and J by 5 bases, leaving 17 bases between them. The CDR3 protein is CAWIGGAAPTGELFF. DNA for the CDR3: TGTGCCTGGATTGGGGGGGCTGCACCTACCGGGGAGCTGTTTTTT.

The J gene is TRBJ2-1, the V gene TRBV13, with 9 bases lining up with TRBD2. The germline V gene has CDR1 PRHDT and CDR2 FYEKMQ (reference sequence). The J segment lost 5 bases and the V segment lost 0 bases, leaving 5 bases of the junction unmatched. The CDR3 is 16 amino acids. DNA of the CDR3: TGTGCCAGCAGCTTAGGAGCGGGGGGAACCCACAATGAGCAGTTCTTC. It is translated as CASSLGAGGTHNEQFF.

This chain links TRBV4-3 with TRBJ2-1; D is possibly TRBD2 (6 bases). The V gene lost 1 base and the J gene lost 0 bases, with 13 bases spanning the gap. Germline V gene sequence: CDR1 LGHNA, CDR2 YSLEER. CDR3 size: 17 residues. CDR3 region: CASSQVGRGSSYNEQFF. The CDR3 DNA is TGCGCCAGCAGCCAAGTCGGCCGGGGGAGCTCCTACAATGAGCAGTTCTTC.

This rearrangement joins TRBV4-1 to TRBJ1-2, with D hard to call. The germline CDR1 and CDR2 sequences are MGHRA and YSYEKL. Trimming removed 1 base from V and 11 bases from J, with 11 bases in between. There are 12 residues in the CDR3. CDR3 sequence: CASSQGENGYTF. CDR3 DNA: TGCGCCAGCAGCCAAGGGGAGAACGGTTACACCTTC.

This sequence joins TRBV6-5 and TRBJ1-3; a possible D gene is TRBD1 (6 bases). CDR3 length equals 15 residues. Deletions cut 5 bases from V and 0 bases from J, with 11 bases between. Germline loops: CDR1 MNHEY, CDR2 SVGAGI. DNA for the CDR3: TGTGCCAGCAGTCTCAGGGGAAGCTCTGGAAACACCATATATTTT. Translating it yields CASSLRGSSGNTIYF.

This chain connects TRBV11-2 to TRBJ2-2, with TRBD1 identical over 9 bases. V lost 10 bases and J lost 0; bases outside the gene matches: 6. The CDR3 is made up of 15 amino acids. Germline V lookup: CDR1 SGHAT, CDR2 FQNNGV. The CDR3 region is CATHRDRANTGELFF. The CDR3 DNA reads as TGTGCCACACATCGGGACAGGGCGAACACCGGGGAGCTGTTTTTT.

The gene calls are TRBV30 and TRBJ1-2; no clear D. The germline CDR1 and CDR2 sequences are GTSNPN and SVGIG (reference sequence). V lost 6 bases to trimming and J lost 1 base, with 15 bases between them. The CDR3 runs 14 residues. The CDR3 is CACPIVVHNYGYTF. The CDR3 nucleotides read TGTGCCTGCCCTATTGTAGTCCATAACTATGGCTACACCTTC.

The rearrangement uses TRBV6-1 and TRBJ2-5; 7 nucleotides line up with TRBD2. V trimming: 8 bases; J trimming: 4 bases; junction bases outside the gene matches: 7. The CDR3 spans 13 residues. Germline V gives CDR1 MNHNS, CDR2 SASEGT. The CDR3 DNA reads TGTGCCAGCCGGTGGGGGGGAGGAGAGACCCAGTACTTC. Translation: CASRWGGGETQYF.

The chain couples TRBV15 to TRBJ2-1; TRBD2 matches at 9 bases. V was pared by 1 base and J by 5 bases, with 3 bases of the junction left unmatched. The CDR3 spans 15 residues. Germline V gene data show CDR1 as LNHNV and CDR2 as YYDKDF (reference sequence). Written as DNA, the CDR3 is TGTGCCACCAGCAGAGGACTAGCGGTTGACAATGAGCAGTTCTTC. Protein: CATSRGLAVDNEQFF. The variable domain in full, completed from reference TRBV15 and TRBJ2-1, reads DAMVIQNPRYQVTQFGKPVTLSCSQTLNHNVMYWYQQKSSQAPKLLFHYYDKDFNNEADTPDNFQSRRPNTSFCFLDIRSPGLGDTAMYLCATSRGLAVDNEQFFGPGTRLTVL.

The chain employs TRBV28 and TRBJ1-2; D ambiguous. V was clipped by 7 bases and J by 0 bases, with 15 bases between them. CDR3 length equals 15 residues. Germline CDR1 and CDR2: MDHEN and SYDVKM. The CDR3 nucleotides read TGTGCCAGCACCCAAGGAGGGATAACTAACTATGGCTACACCTTC. Translated: CASTQGGITNYGYTF.

This clone was detected a few times. The chain uses TRBV28 and TRBJ2-2; 11 positions agree with TRBD1. With 2 bases clipped from V and 4 bases from J, the junction kept 9 bases outside the gene matches. This CDR3 contains 18 residues. Germline V gene lookup returns CDR1 MDHEN and CDR2 SYDVKM. The CDR3 DNA reads TGTGCCAGCAGTTTAATGTTCGGACAGGGGGCGTTCACCGGGGAGCTGTTTTTT. Translated: CASSLMFGQGAFTGELFF.

This clone has only a few counts. This rearrangement joins TRBV7-2 to TRBJ1-5; D remains ambiguous. The CDR3 loop spans 14 amino acids. Germline V gives CDR1 SGHTA, CDR2 FQGNSA. Trimming pared 2 bases from V and 6 bases from J, leaving 11 bases between. CDR3 in amino acids: CASSLIPESQPQHF. The CDR3 nucleotides read TGTGCCAGCAGCTTAATCCCGGAGAGTCAGCCCCAGCATTTT. The full variable domain, with the rest looked up from reference TRBV7-2 and TRBJ1-5, is GAGVSQSPSNKVTEKGKDVELRCDPISGHTALYWYRQSLGQGLEFLIYFQGNSAPDKSGLPSDRFSAERTGGSVSTLTIQRTQQEDSAVYLCASSLIPESQPQHFGDGTRLSIL.